These 15 T cell receptor beta chains originate from one sample sequenced in a study of cytomegalovirus exposure and HLA in healthy donors (dated by TCRdb to about 2017). The library was made by the immunoSEQ multiplex PCR assay. A mixture of 60 forward primers for TCR Vbeta segments and 13 reverse primers for TCR Jbeta segments was used in the multiplex PCR. Not all clones reach the TCRdb copy of this immuneACCESS table, which keeps in-frame sequences only. Checked studies attribute under half of the gap to unresolved V genes and leave the rest unexplained. This sample comprises some 190,000 clones, 82% of them detected only once. The ten largest clones add up to about 1.6% of the sample. The sample taken for sequencing was PBMCs. The origin of the receptors is a man aged 40-55 years in good health and CMV-seronegative.

The chain is built from TRBV11-2 and TRBJ2-7, with 11 bases fitting TRBD2. Germline V gives CDR1 SGHAT, CDR2 FQNNGV. CDR3 length equals 16 residues. The V segment lost 3 bases and the J segment 2 bases; nucleotides outside the gene matches: 6. CDR3 bases: TGTGCCAGCAGCTTCGTAGCGGGGGGGAGGGCCTACGAGCAGTACTTC. Residues: CASSFVAGGRAYEQYF.

In its sample, this clone was seen a few times. The rearrangement joins TRBV4-1 to TRBJ1-3; 7 nucleotides agree with TRBD1. The CDR3 is 17 residues long. Germline values: CDR1 MGHRA, CDR2 YSYEKL. V lost 4 bases and J lost 6; bases outside the gene matches: 15. The CDR3 sequence: CASSPNFSGTEENTIYF. The CDR3, as DNA: TGCGCCAGCAGCCCAAACTTTTCCGGGACAGAGGAAAACACCATATATTTT.

This clone was picked up a small number of times. The chain joins TRBV25-1 to TRBJ1-2; D possibly corresponds to TRBD1 (6 bases). This CDR3 has 15 residues. V was trimmed by 6 bases and J by 7 bases, leaving 21 bases between them. Germline V gene lookup returns CDR1 MGHDK and CDR2 SYGVNS. The CDR3 sequence is CASRHPYRETSGYTF. The CDR3 region has the DNA TGTGCCAGCAGACATCCTTACAGGGAGACGTCTGGCTACACCTTC.

About this clone itself: At one of its ends the junction is not consistent with the germline gene, which may arise from a read error. This chain connects TRBV7-7 to TRBJ1-2; D call uncertain. This CDR3 comprises 19 residues. Germline V gene lookup returns CDR1 SSHAT and CDR2 FNYEAQ (reference sequence). The CDR3 DNA reads TGTGCTAGCAGCTTATGTGGAGGTCGCGCTAGGACCATAAACTATGGCTACACCTTC. It encodes CASSLCGGRARTINYGYTF.

This clone turned up a few times. This sequence joins TRBV30 and TRBJ1-5; TRBD1 matches 7 bases. With V trimmed by 2 bases and J by 7 bases, 11 bases remained unmatched. Germline assignment: CDR1 GTSNPN and CDR2 SVGIG (reference sequence). The CDR3 is 15 residues long. The CDR3 reads CAWSLRTGGWQPQHF. The CDR3 DNA is TGTGCCTGGAGTCTGCGGACAGGCGGGTGGCAGCCCCAGCATTTT.

The rearrangement joins TRBV4-2 to TRBJ1-4, with 10 bases lining up with TRBD1. Germline V gene data show CDR1 as LGHNA and CDR2 as YNFKEQ. Trimming removed 1 base from V and 6 bases from J; junction bases left unmatched: 5. The CDR3 has 16 amino acids. CDR3 loop: CASSQASGTGDEKLFF. The DNA of the CDR3 is TGTGCCAGCAGCCAAGCTTCGGGGACAGGGGATGAAAAACTGTTTTTT.

The J gene is TRBJ2-2, the V gene TRBV19, with TRBD1 matching 9 bases. Per germline, CDR1 LNHDA and CDR2 SQIVND (reference sequence). This CDR3 region has 16 residues. Trimming cost V 3 bases and J 3 bases; bases outside gene matches: 5. This CDR3 reads CASSMAGTGHTGELFF. CDR3 nucleotides: TGTGCCAGTAGTATGGCCGGGACAGGGCACACCGGGGAGCTGTTTTTT. The complete variable domain, with remaining parts taken from reference TRBV19 and TRBJ2-2, reads DGGITQSPKYLFRKEGQNVTLSCEQNLNHDAMYWYRQDPGQGLRLIYYSQIVNDFQKGDIAEGYSVSREKKESFPLTVTSAQKNPTAFYLCASSMAGTGHTGELFFGEGSRLTVL.

The chain recombines TRBV4-1 with TRBJ1-2; possibly TRBD1 for D (5 bases). Germline CDR1 reads MGHRA; CDR2 reads YSYEKL. The CDR3 contains 17 residues. The V and J ends lost 2 bases and 7 bases respectively, with 23 bases between them. CDR3 DNA: TGCGCCAGCAGCCAAAAGGGGCAGGGAGGTGGAGAGGGTGGCTACACCTTC. This codes for CASSQKGQGGGEGGYTF.

The V and J genes are TRBV6-6 and TRBJ2-5; weak D call: TRBD2 (5 bases). The V and J ends lost 6 bases and 5 bases respectively, with 19 bases between them. Germline V lookup: CDR1 MNHNY, CDR2 SVGAGI (reference sequence). This CDR3 contains 15 residues. The CDR3 bases are TGTGCCAGCAGCACCGGGATTTATCTTCAGGAGACCCAGTACTTC. The encoded protein is CASSTGIYLQETQYF.

V gene TRBV4-1 combines with J gene TRBJ1-2, with no clear D. This CDR3 contains 16 residues. V was clipped by 2 bases and J by 0 bases, with 13 bases between them. Per the germline V gene, CDR1 is MGHRA and CDR2 is YSYEKL. The chain's CDR3 is CASSQRFEKSNYGYTF. The CDR3 DNA reads TGCGCCAGCAGCCAACGGTTCGAGAAGTCTAACTATGGCTACACCTTC.

The chain employs TRBV9 and TRBJ2-5; weak D call: TRBD2 (5 bases). The CDR3 is 16 residues long. The germline V gene has CDR1 SGDLS and CDR2 YYNGEE. The V gene lost 0 bases and the J gene lost 5 bases, with 17 bases spanning the gap. The CDR3 here is CASSVVRASWLETQYF. DNA for the CDR3: TGTGCCAGCAGCGTAGTAAGGGCTAGCTGGCTGGAGACCCAGTACTTC.

The CDR3 reads CASQGQGVGEQYF. CDR3 in DNA: TGTGCCAGCCAGGGACAGGGGGTTGGGGAGCAGTACTTC. This chain uses TRBV27 with TRBJ2-7, with 11 bases aligning to TRBD1. The CDR3 is 13 amino acids. V gave up 8 bases and J gave up 7 bases; unmatched junction bases: 7. Looked up from germline, CDR1 is MNHEY and CDR2 is SMNVEV (reference sequence).

The chain employs TRBV19 and TRBJ1-5, with D possibly TRBD1 on 5 matching bases. V gave up 5 bases and J gave up 2 bases, with 16 bases separating them. The germline CDR1 and CDR2 sequences are LNHDA and SQIVND (reference sequence). The CDR3 spans 16 residues. CDR3 loop: CASSVGPRVGNQPQHF. The DNA of the CDR3 is TGTGCCAGTAGTGTCGGCCCCAGGGTGGGCAATCAGCCCCAGCATTTT.

The CDR3 region has the DNA TGCGCCAGCAGCCAGGGAATCCTTAGGCGGCAGGGGAACTCCTACGAGCAGTACTTC. As protein: CASSQGILRRQGNSYEQYF. The rearrangement uses TRBV4-1 and TRBJ2-7; a weak D match, TRBD1 (6 bases). V was shortened by 3 bases and J by 0 bases, with 24 bases between the two germline ends. CDR3 length: 19 amino acids. Germline values: CDR1 MGHRA, CDR2 YSYEKL.

This sequence joins TRBV5-1 and TRBJ2-2, with 9 bases lining up with TRBD1. Germline values: CDR1 SGHRS, CDR2 YFSETQ. Unmatched junction bases numbered 5, after V lost 4 bases and J lost 4 bases. This CDR3 comprises 15 residues. CDR3 region: CASSGTGIGTGELFF. As DNA, the CDR3 is TGCGCCAGCAGCGGGACAGGGATCGGCACCGGGGAGCTGTTTTTT.